This is a list of T cell receptor beta chains from one sample in a study of T cell repertoires in cytomegalovirus infection. TCRdb independently ran MiXCR on the reads; one entry per CDR3 protein. The sample holds a few hundred thousand distinct CDR3 sequences; more than 8% are singletons and the top ten take 4.3%. Sequencing used PBMCs. The receptor source for this set is a human donor in good health (CMV status not recorded). Some clones in this sample may be carry-over from other donors' samples. Both conserved end residues are part of each CDR3. The D gene is left open where the match is weak. The size field is filled for only some rows; it gives once, few, many or a size class.

>-|few|TRBV27|TRBJ2-7|15
CASSFEGQANYEQYF
TGTGCCAGCAGTTTTGAGGGGCAGGCGAATTACGAGCAGTACTTC
>-|-|TRBV27|TRBJ1-2|17
CASKTYPGTTTDYGYTF
TGTGCCAGCAAAACCTACCCGGGTACCACTACGGACTATGGCTACACCTTC
>TRBD1|many|TRBV4-3|TRBJ2-7|17
CASSHTPVGTGAYEQYF
TGCGCCAGCAGCCACACGCCCGTCGGGACAGGGGCCTACGAGCAGTACTTC
>-|-|TRBV9|TRBJ2-1|15
CASSVRGGGYNEQFF
TGTGCCAGCAGCGTACGGGGTGGTGGGTACAATGAGCAGTTCTTC
>-|few|TRBV7-3|TRBJ2-5|13
CASSPSQVETQYF
TGTGCCAGCAGCCCCTCTCAGGTTGAGACCCAGTACTTC
>TRBD2|-|TRBV7-2|TRBJ2-7|15
CASSPSSGGTYEQYF
TGTGCCAGCAGCCCCTCTAGCGGGGGGACCTACGAGCAGTACTTC
>-|-|TRBV7-2|TRBJ2-5|14
CASRPGPGQETQYF
TGTGCCAGCAGACCCGGTCCGGGGCAAGAGACCCAGTACTTC
>-|few|TRBV7-9|TRBJ1-2|14
CASSLVVQGDGYTF
TGTGCCAGCAGCTTAGTAGTTCAGGGAGATGGCTACACCTTC
>-|-|TRBV6-5|TRBJ2-1|16
CASSYGRRITAIGQFF
TGTGCCAGCAGTTACGGACGGCGAATTACGGCGATAGGGCAGTTCTTC
>-|many|TRBV28|TRBJ1-5|17
CASSPTGGRPSNQPQHF
TGTGCCAGCAGCCCCACCGGAGGGAGGCCTAGCAATCAGCCCCAGCATTTT
>-|-|TRBV12-3/TRBV12-4|TRBJ2-7|14
CASSMTSTEYEQYF
TGTGCCAGCAGCATGACCTCAACTGAGTACGAGCAGTACTTC
>-|few|TRBV6-6|TRBJ1-1|14
CASSFMTVNTEAFF
TGTGCCAGCAGTTTTATGACTGTCAACACTGAAGCTTTCTTT
>-|many|TRBV12-3/TRBV12-4|TRBJ1-3|12
CASSLVQDTIYF
TGTGCCAGCAGTCTAGTCCAAGACACCATATATTTT
>-|few|TRBV5-6|TRBJ2-5|15
CASSPGAGYHPVQYF
TGTGCCAGCAGCCCCGGCGCAGGGTACCACCCCGTCCAGTACTTC
>-|-|TRBV20-1|TRBJ2-5|20
CSARDDSGTVFRRASETQYF
TGCAGTGCTAGAGATGACTCAGGGACCGTCTTTCGACGAGCCTCGGAGACCCAGTACTTC
>TRBD1|few|TRBV12-3/TRBV12-4|TRBJ1-2|15
CASSAAPGQGNGYTF
TGTGCCAGCAGTGCGGCCCCGGGACAGGGGAATGGCTACACCTTC
>TRBD2|few|TRBV28|TRBJ2-7|16
CASSSPPRGLSYEQYF
TGTGCCAGCAGCAGCCCCCCTAGGGGACTATCCTACGAGCAGTACTTC
>-|-|TRBV7-9|TRBJ2-5|16
CASSQRATGNQETQYF
TGTGCCAGCAGCCAGAGAGCTACAGGGAACCAAGAGACCCAGTACTTC
>-|many|TRBV7-8|TRBJ2-7|15
CASSSRGTETYEQYF
TGTGCCAGCAGCTCACGCGGGACCGAAACCTACGAGCAGTACTTC
>TRBD2|many|TRBV7-2|TRBJ2-1|14
CASSFREAYNEQFF
TGTGCCAGCAGCTTCCGGGAGGCTTACAATGAGCAGTTCTTC
>-|few|TRBV4-1|TRBJ1-2|16
CASSQEPANLNYGYTF
TGCGCCAGCAGCCAAGAACCCGCGAACCTTAACTATGGCTACACCTTC
>-|-|TRBV28|TRBJ1-3|19
CASSFVFGTGADSGNTIYF
TGTGCCAGCAGTTTTGTCTTTGGAACCGGGGCGGACTCTGGAAACACCATATATTTT
>-|few|TRBV28|TRBJ1-2|12
CASSLMRFGYTF
TGTGCCAGCAGCCTCATGAGGTTTGGCTACACCTTC
>-|many|TRBV4-2|TRBJ2-3|13
CASSQVAADTQYF
TGTGCCAGCAGCCAAGTAGCCGCAGATACGCAGTATTTT
>-|-|TRBV29-1|TRBJ2-5|14
CSATLGGPQETQYF
TGCAGCGCCACGCTAGGGGGACCCCAAGAGACCCAGTACTTC
>TRBD1|many|TRBV7-8|TRBJ1-2|15
CASSLGGQGSFGYTF
TGTGCCAGCAGCCTGGGGGGACAGGGGTCTTTTGGCTACACCTTC
>TRBD1|-|TRBV7-6|TRBJ1-5|15
CASSYDRGPRQPQHF
TGTGCCAGCAGCTACGACAGGGGGCCGCGGCAGCCCCAGCATTTT